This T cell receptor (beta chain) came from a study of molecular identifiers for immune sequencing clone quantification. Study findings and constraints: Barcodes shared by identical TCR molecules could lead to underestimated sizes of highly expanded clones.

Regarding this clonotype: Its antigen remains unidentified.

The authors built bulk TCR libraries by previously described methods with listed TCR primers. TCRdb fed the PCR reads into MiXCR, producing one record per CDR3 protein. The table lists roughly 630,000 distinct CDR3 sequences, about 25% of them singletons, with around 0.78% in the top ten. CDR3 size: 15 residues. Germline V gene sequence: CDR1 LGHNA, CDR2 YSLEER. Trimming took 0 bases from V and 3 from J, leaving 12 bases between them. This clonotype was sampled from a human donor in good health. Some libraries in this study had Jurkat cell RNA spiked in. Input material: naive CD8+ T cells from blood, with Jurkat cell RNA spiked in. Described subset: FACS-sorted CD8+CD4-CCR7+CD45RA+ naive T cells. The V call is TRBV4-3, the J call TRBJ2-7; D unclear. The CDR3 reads CASSQDRIGIYEQYF. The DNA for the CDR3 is TGCGCCAGCAGCCAAGATCGCATAGGTATCTACGAGCAGTACTTC.